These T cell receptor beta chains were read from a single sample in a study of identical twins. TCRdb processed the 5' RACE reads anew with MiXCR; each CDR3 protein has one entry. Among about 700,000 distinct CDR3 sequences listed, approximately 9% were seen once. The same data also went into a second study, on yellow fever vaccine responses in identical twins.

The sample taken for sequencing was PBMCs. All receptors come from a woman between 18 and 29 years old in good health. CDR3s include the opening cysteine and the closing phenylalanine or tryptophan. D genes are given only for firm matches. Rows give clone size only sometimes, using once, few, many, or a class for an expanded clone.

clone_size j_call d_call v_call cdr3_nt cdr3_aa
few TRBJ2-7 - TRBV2 TGTGCCAGCAGGAATGAAGTGGGCGAGCAGTACTTC CASRNEVGEQYF
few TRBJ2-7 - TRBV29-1 TGCAGCGTTGAAGAGGGGGACCGCTCCGAGCAGTACTTC CSVEEGDRSEQYF
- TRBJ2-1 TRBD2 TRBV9 TGTGCCAGCAGCGGAGGACTAGCGGGAACCTACAATGAGCAGTTCTTC CASSGGLAGTYNEQFF
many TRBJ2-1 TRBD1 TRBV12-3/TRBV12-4 TGTGCCAGCAGTTTTCCGTCGGACAGGGGGCAAGACAATGAGCAGTTCTTC CASSFPSDRGQDNEQFF
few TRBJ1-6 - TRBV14 TGTGCCAGCAGCCGACAGAGAGATAATTCACCCCTCCACTTT CASSRQRDNSPLHF
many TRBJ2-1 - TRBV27 TGTGCCAGCACCCAATCCCCTAGTAAGACGGGGTCCAATGAGCAGTTCTTC CASTQSPSKTGSNEQFF
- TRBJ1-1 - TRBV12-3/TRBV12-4 TGTGCCAGCAGCCTCCGCGGGGGCTCGAACACTGAAGCTTTCTTT CASSLRGGSNTEAFF
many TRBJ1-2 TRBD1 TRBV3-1 TGTGCCAGCAGCCAAGAGGGACAGATAAACTATGGCTACACCTTC CASSQEGQINYGYTF
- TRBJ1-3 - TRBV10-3 TGTGCCATCAGGGGTCCTCGCGGCCTCAACTCTGGAAACACCATATATTTT CAIRGPRGLNSGNTIYF
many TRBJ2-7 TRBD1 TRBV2 TGTGCCAGCAGAGGACAGGGCTACGAGCAGTACTTC CASRGQGYEQYF
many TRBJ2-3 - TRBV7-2 TGTGCCAGCAGCTTATCCGGGAGAAGCCCAGATACGCAGTATTTT CASSLSGRSPDTQYF
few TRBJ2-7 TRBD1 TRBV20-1 TGCAGTGCTCCTGGGACAGGATACTCCTACGAGCAGTACTTC CSAPGTGYSYEQYF
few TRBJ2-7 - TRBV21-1 TGTGCCAGCAGCAAATATGGTGGTAGGGGGGAATCCCCCTACGAGCAGTACTTC CASSKYGGRGESPYEQYF
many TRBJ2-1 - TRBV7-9 TGTGCCAGCAGCCCCAAAGGCAGGATAAGCAATGAGCAGTTCTTC CASSPKGRISNEQFF
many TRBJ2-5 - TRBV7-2 TGTGCCAGCAGCTGGTCCCACAGGGAAGAGACCCAGTACTTC CASSWSHREETQYF
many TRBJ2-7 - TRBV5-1 TGCGCCAGCAGCTTGGGGCGGCAAACCTACGAGCAGTACTTC CASSLGRQTYEQYF
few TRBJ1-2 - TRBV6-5 TGTGCCAGCAGTTACACTAGCGGGACAGGCTACACCTTC CASSYTSGTGYTF
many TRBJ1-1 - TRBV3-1 TGTGCCAGCACAATCACGGCAGGGGACACTGAAGCTTTCTTT CASTITAGDTEAFF
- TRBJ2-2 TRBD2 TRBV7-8 TGTGCCAGCAGCTTAGGAGCAGCGGGGGCGTCGAACACCGGGGAGCTGTTTTTT CASSLGAAGASNTGELFF
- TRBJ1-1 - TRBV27 TGTGCCAGCAGCCTAGGCGGAGGACAACTAAACACTGAAGCTTTCTTT CASSLGGGQLNTEAFF
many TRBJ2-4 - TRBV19 TGTGCCAGCCGTAACTGGCGGGACATTCAGTACTTC CASRNWRDIQYF
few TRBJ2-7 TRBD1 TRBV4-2 TGTGCCAGCAGCCAAGGGGGGACAGGGAGTTTCTACGAGCAGTACTTC CASSQGGTGSFYEQYF
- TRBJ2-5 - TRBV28 TGTGCCAGCAGTTTCGAAGTTTGGGGTCGGGATGAGACCCAGTACTTC CASSFEVWGRDETQYF
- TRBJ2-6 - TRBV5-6 TGTGCCATCAGCCCGGGGCTCCCCTGGGCCAACGTCCTGACTTTC CAISPGLPWANVLTF
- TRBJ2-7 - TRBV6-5 TGTGCCAGCAGTTACTCGCAGGTCGGAACCTACGAGCAGTACTTC CASSYSQVGTYEQYF
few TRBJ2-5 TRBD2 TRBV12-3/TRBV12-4 TGTGCCAGCAGTTTTTACGAGCGGGATTTTGAAGAGACCCAGTACTTC CASSFYERDFEETQYF
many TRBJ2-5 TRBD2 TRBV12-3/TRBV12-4 TGTGCCAGCAGTTTAGGGCTAGCGGGGAAAGAGACCCAGTACTTC CASSLGLAGKETQYF
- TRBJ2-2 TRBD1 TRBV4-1 TGCGCCAGCAGCCAAGATACTCGGGACAGGGAGGCACTTACCACCGGGGAGCTGTTTTTT CASSQDTRDREALTTGELFF
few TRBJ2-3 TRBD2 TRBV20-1 TGCAGTGCTAGAGCAGCGGGGGGACCTACGCAGTATTTT CSARAAGGPTQYF
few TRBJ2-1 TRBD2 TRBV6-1 TGTGCCAGCATCCAGGGTGGACTAGTTGGAATCAATGAGCAGTTCTTC CASIQGGLVGINEQFF
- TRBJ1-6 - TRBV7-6 TGTGCCAGCAGCTCCGGGGGGTCTAATTCACCCCTCCACTTT CASSSGGSNSPLHF
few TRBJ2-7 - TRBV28 TGTGCCAGCAGCTTACCCCCGAACGAGCAGTACTTC CASSLPPNEQYF